What follows are 6 T cell receptor beta chains derived from one specimen sequenced in a study of T cell repertoires in cytomegalovirus infection. Their specific antigens are unknown. One entry per CDR3 protein results from TCRdb running MiXCR on the reads. The sample lists about a million distinct CDR3 sequences; around 32% were seen once. Source: cultured CD8+ T cells from PBMCs, taken from culture after CMV antigen stimulation. The source is a human donor in good health (CMV status not recorded). Some clones in this sample may be carry-over from other donors' samples.

The chain employs TRBV10-3 and TRBJ1-5; D remains unclear. This CDR3 region has 15 residues. V lost 0 bases to trimming and J lost 7 bases, with 13 bases between them. Per the germline V gene, CDR1 is ENHRY and CDR2 is SYGVKD. The CDR3 loop is CAISESKGPEQPQHF. CDR3 nucleotide sequence: TGTGCCATCAGTGAGTCGAAGGGCCCGGAGCAGCCCCAGCATTTT.

This clonotype was counted only a few times. The gene calls are TRBV7-9 and TRBJ1-1; D call uncertain. The germline gives CDR1 SEHNR, CDR2 FQNEAQ (reference sequence). The CDR3 totals 13 residues. The germline V and J ends were trimmed by 4 bases and 5 bases, with 11 bases remaining between them. CDR3 nucleotide sequence: TGTGCCAGCAGCTCACTTGACGGAACTGAAGCTTTCTTT. It is translated as CASSSLDGTEAFF.

In DNA, the CDR3 is TGTGCCAGCAGTTCGAGGAGAGGGGCCCAAGAGACCCAGTACTTC. Encoded protein: CASSSRRGAQETQYF. The V and J genes are TRBV12-3 or TRBV12-4 and TRBJ2-5; either TRBD1 or TRBD2 may supply D (5 bases each). The V and J ends lost 4 bases and 1 base respectively, with 13 bases between them. This CDR3 contains 15 residues.

This clonotype appeared a few times. This rearrangement joins TRBV3-1 to TRBJ2-7, with a possible D match to TRBD1 (6 bases). Trimming left V 4 bases short and J 5 bases short, with 18 bases between. This CDR3 has 15 amino acids. Germline loops: CDR1 LGHDT, CDR2 YNNKEL (reference sequence). The CDR3 nucleotides are TGTGCCAGCAGCCTGACAGGCCGAAGGATAGACGAGCAGTACTTC. It codes for CASSLTGRRIDEQYF.

This rearrangement joins TRBV5-1 to TRBJ2-4; D possibly corresponds to TRBD2 (6 bases). Germline CDR1 and CDR2: SGHRS and YFSETQ. The germline V and J ends were trimmed by 0 bases and 7 bases, with 11 bases remaining between them. The length of the CDR3 is 14 residues. CDR3 sequence: CASSLDKRENIQYF. The CDR3 bases are TGCGCCAGCAGCTTGGACAAACGGGAGAACATTCAGTACTTC.

V usage is TRBV10-3 and J usage is TRBJ1-1; maybe TRBD1 (6 bases). The V end lost 6 bases, the J end lost 6 bases, and 14 bases lay between the germline ends. The CDR3 consists of 13 residues. Germline V gives CDR1 ENHRY, CDR2 SYGVKD. CDR3 sequence: CAISGTGFPEAFF. DNA for the CDR3: TGTGCCATCAGCGGAACAGGGTTCCCTGAAGCTTTCTTT.